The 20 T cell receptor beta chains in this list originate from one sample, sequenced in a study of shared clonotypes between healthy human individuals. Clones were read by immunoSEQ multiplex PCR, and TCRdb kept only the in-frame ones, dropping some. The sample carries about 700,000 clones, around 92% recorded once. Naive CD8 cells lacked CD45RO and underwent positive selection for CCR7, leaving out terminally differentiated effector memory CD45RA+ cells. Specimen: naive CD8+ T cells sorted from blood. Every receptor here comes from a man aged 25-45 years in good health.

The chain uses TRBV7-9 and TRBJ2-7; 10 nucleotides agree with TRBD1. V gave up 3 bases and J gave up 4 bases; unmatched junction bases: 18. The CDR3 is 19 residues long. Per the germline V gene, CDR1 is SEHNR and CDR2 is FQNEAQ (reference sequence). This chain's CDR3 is CASSFPHKRQGARLYEQYF. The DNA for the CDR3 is TGTGCCAGCAGCTTCCCCCACAAACGACAGGGGGCGCGGCTTTACGAGCAGTACTTC.

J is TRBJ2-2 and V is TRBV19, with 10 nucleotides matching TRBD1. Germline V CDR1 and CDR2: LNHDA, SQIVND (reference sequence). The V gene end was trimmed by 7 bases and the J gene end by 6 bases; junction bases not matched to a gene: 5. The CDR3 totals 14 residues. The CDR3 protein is CASKWTGGAGELFF. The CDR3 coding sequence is TGTGCCAGTAAATGGACAGGGGGGGCCGGGGAGCTGTTTTTT.

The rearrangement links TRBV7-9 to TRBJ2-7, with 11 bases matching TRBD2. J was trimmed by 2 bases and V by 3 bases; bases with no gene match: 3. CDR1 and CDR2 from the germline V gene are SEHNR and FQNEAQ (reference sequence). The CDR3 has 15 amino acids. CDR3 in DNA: TGTGCCAGCAGCTTCACTAGCGGGGGTACCTACGAGCAGTACTTC. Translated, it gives CASSFTSGGTYEQYF.

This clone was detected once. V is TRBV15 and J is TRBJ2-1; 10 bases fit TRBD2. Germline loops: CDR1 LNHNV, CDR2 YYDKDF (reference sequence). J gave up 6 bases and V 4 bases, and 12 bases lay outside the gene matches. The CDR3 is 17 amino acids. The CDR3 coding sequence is TGTGCCACCAGCACGACAAAGCTAGCGGGAGCACCCAATGAGCAGTTCTTC. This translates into CATSTTKLAGAPNEQFF. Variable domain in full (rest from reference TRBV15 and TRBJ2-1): DAMVIQNPRYQVTQFGKPVTLSCSQTLNHNVMYWYQQKSSQAPKLLFHYYDKDFNNEADTPDNFQSRRPNTSFCFLDIRSPGLGDTAMYLCATSTTKLAGAPNEQFFGPGTRLTVL.

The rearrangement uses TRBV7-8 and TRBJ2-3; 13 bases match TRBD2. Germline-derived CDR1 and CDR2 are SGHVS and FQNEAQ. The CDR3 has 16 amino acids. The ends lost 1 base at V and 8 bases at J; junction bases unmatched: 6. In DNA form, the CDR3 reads TGTGCCAGCAGCTTAGACGGACTAGCGGGAGAGGTTACGCAGTATTTT. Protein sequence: CASSLDGLAGEVTQYF.

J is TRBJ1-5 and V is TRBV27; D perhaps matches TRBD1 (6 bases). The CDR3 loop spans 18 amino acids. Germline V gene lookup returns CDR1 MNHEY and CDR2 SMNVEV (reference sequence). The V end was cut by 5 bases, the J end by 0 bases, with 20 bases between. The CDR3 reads CASSLYSGTPYSNQPQHF. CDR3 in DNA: TGTGCCAGCAGTCTTTACTCCGGGACACCTTATAGCAATCAGCCCCAGCATTTT.

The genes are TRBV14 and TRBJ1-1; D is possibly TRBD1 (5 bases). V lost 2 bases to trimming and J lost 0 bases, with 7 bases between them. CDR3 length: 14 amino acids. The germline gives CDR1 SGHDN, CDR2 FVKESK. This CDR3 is CASSQNRLNTEAFF. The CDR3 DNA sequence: TGTGCCAGCAGCCAAAACAGGTTGAACACTGAAGCTTTCTTT.

The CDR3 coding sequence is TGCAGCGTTGAAGTTCGGGACTCGCGTTCCACAGATACGCAGTATTTT. This gives the protein CSVEVRDSRSTDTQYF. The J gene is TRBJ2-3, the V gene TRBV29-1; maybe TRBD2 (6 bases). This CDR3 has 16 residues. Per the germline V gene, CDR1 is SQVTM and CDR2 is ANQGSEA. The germline V and J ends were trimmed by 1 base and 2 bases, with 16 bases remaining between them.

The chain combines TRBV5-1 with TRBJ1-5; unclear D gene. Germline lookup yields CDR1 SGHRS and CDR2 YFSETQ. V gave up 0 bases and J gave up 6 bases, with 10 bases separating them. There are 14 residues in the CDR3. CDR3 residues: CASSLEGSSQPQHF. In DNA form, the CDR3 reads TGCGCCAGCAGCTTGGAAGGGTCATCTCAGCCCCAGCATTTT.

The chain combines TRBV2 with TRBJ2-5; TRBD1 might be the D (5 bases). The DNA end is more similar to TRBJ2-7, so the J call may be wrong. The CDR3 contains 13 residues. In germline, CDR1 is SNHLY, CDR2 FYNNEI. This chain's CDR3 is CASMGQGNGEQYF. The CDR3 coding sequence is TGTGCCAGCATGGGGCAGGGTAACGGCGAGCAGTACTTC.

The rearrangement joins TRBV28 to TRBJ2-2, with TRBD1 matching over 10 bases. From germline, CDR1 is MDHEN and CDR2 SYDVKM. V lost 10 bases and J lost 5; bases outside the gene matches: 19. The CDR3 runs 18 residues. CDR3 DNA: TGTGCCACCCAGGGGACAGGGGTATCTGAGGGAAGTACCGGGGAGCTGTTTTTT. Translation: CATQGTGVSEGSTGELFF.

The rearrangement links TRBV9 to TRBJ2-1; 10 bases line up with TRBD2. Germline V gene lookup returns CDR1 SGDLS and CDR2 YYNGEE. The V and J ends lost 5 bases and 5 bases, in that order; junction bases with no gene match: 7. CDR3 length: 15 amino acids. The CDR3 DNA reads TGTGCCAGCAGTGAGAGCGGGAGGGCCGACAATGAGCAGTTCTTC. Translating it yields CASSESGRADNEQFF.

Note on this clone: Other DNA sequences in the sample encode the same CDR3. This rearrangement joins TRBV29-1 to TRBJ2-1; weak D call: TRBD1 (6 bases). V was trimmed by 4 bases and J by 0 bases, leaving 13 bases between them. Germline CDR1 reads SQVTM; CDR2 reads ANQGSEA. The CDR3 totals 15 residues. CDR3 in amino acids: CSVVSGVSSYNEQFF. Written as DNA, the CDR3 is TGCAGCGTTGTTTCAGGGGTCAGCTCCTACAATGAGCAGTTCTTC.

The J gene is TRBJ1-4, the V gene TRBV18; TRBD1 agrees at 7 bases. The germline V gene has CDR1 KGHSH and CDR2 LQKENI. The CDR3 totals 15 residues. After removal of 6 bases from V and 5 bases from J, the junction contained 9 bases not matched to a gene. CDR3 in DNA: TGTGCCAGCTCCCTTACGACAGGGACAAATGAAAAACTGTTTTTT. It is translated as CASSLTTGTNEKLFF.

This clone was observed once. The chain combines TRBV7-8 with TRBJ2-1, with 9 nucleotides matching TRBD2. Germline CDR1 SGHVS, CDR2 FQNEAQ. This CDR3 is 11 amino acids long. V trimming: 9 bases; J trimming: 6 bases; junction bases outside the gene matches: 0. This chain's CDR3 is CASSGSNEQFF. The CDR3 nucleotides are TGTGCCAGTAGCGGGAGCAATGAGCAGTTCTTC.

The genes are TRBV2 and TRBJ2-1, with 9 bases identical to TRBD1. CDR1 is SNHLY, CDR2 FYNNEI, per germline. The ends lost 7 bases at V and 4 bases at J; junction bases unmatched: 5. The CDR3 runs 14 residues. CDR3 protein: CASTRQGVYNEQFF. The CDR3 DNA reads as TGTGCCAGCACAAGACAGGGGGTGTACAATGAGCAGTTCTTC.

The CDR3 is CASSFSGNTEAFF. The CDR3 region has the DNA TGTGCCAGCAGCTTCTCTGGGAACACTGAAGCTTTCTTT. The gene calls are TRBV11-3 and TRBJ1-1; D not resolved. V was clipped by 3 bases and J by 1 base, with 6 bases between them. Germline lookup yields CDR1 SGHNT and CDR2 YENEEA. The CDR3 has 13 amino acids.

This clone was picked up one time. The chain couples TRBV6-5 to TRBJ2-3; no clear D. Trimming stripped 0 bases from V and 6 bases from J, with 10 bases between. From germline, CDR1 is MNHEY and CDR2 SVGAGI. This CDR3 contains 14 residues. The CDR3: CASSYSYGSDTQYF. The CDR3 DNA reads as TGTGCCAGCAGTTACTCGTACGGGTCCGATACGCAGTATTTT.

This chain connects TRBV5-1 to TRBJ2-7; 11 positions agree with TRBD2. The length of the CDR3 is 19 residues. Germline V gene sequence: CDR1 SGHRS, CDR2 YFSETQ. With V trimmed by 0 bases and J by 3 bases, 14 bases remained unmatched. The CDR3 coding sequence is TGCGCCAGCAGCTTGGCCTACGGACTAGCGGGCGCGAACCTCTACGAGCAGTACTTC. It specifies CASSLAYGLAGANLYEQYF.

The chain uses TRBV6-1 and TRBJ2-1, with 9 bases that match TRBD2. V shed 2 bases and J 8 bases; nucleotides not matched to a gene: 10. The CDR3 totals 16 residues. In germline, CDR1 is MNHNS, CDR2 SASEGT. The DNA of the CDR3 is TGTGCCAGCAGTGAATTAGAGGCGGGAGGGGCCGATGAGCAGTTCTTC. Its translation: CASSELEAGGADEQFF.